The source of this T cell receptor beta chain is a study of control samples from healthy donors and cancer patients. Here immunoSEQ multiplex PCR was the method, and the copy in TCRdb shows in-frame clones only, minus some. The sample shows approximately 60,000 clones, 90% of them seen only once. CDR1 is SGHRS and CDR2 is YFSETQ in the germline V gene. V was clipped by 8 bases and J by 5 bases, with 19 bases between them. CDR3 length: 14 residues. The TCR originated in a woman aged 50 to 60 with colorectal cancer. The chain uses TRBV5-1 and TRBJ1-2, with D hard to call. Material for sequencing was PBMCs. The CDR3 nucleotides are TGCGCCAGTGGACGGGAAGGCTCGGCTTATGGCTACACCTTC. Translated: CASGREGSAYGYTF.